What follows describes a single T cell receptor (beta chain). Its antigen is not yet known. The sample holds no much larger clone one base away, and base qualities are not on file. This entry is derived from a study of cytomegalovirus exposure and HLA in healthy donors (dated by TCRdb to 2016 to 2017). In terms of the full investigation: In an earlier analysis of 587 of the donors, approximately 260 Gb of sequence data and 90 million to 130 million unique TCR beta sequences from about 179 million T cells were reported. A later genetic analysis used genome-wide SNP genotypes for about 60% of the roughly 700 donors, treating that subset as a discovery cohort. To predict cytomegalovirus infection status, the study brought together high-throughput TCR immunosequencing, statistical association of individual TCRs with disease status, and machine learning. In the later analysis, no new phenotypic data were used to find candidate immune exposures; instead, reliance was placed on TCR beta sequences and their occurrence across donors. On average, around 230,000 unique TCR beta nucleotide sequences were sequenced per donor among a few hundred genotyped donors of the cohort, with 15% to 20% of those sequences being non-productive. The study was designed to test whether signatures of past pathogen exposure could be identified by cataloging public T cell receptors. An earlier analysis of several hundred of the donors applied high-throughput TCR beta sequencing to assess whether each TCR beta V gene segment acted as functional or pseudogenic. Both class I and class II loci were covered by HLA typing, at four-digit resolution. Besides the first cohort of 500 to 700 subjects, a separate validation cohort made up of 120 different subjects was used. All discovery cohort repertoires had been generated using a single sequencing platform. Several DR-DQ haplotypes were treated as single units for association and clustering because of strong linkage in the cohort. Of the roughly 400 genotyped donors, approximately 83% fell in the genetic ancestry cluster associated with self-reported Caucasian donors. About 280 gigabases of sequencing data and 80 million or so unique TCR sequences were included in an early release covering around 650 HLA-typed donors. A later analysis re-examined previously published TCR beta repertoires from hundreds of donors and added high-resolution HLA genotyping to investigate patterns of TCR occurrence. Donor age, sex, ethnicity and CMV serostatus were compiled together with the repertoire data. The T cell repertoires of several hundred subjects were profiled by immunosequencing and related to cytomegalovirus serostatus. The number of typed donors differed by locus: about 620-630 for A, B, C, DRB1 and DQB1; roughly 510 for DQA1; approximately 610 for DPA1; and 450 to 480 for DPB1.

Library construction relied on the immunoSEQ multiplex PCR assay. For the multiplex PCR, a mixture combining 60 forward primers for TCR Vbeta segments and 13 reverse primers for TCR Jbeta segments was used. Amplification of the CDR3 region of rearranged TCR beta genes was performed with a multiplex PCR assay on genomic DNA. The amplified TCR beta libraries were sequenced on the Illumina HiSeq System as 87-base-pair reads. Per the authors' processing: A later analysis counted approximately 74 million unique TCR beta chains across the 666 repertoires, and roughly 11 million of these chains were shared by at least two donors. Raw reads were error-corrected and collapsed into unique sequences by a nearest-neighbor algorithm in which closely related sequences were merged to remove PCR and sequencing errors. To assign V, D and J gene segments, CDR3 sequences were aligned to IMGT reference sequences. For a sequence to be retained, a match of at least six nucleotides was required to both a V gene segment and a J gene segment. A rearrangement counted as productive if the CDR3 had no stop codons and remained in frame with V and J, and every other rearrangement counted as non-productive. Following IMGT convention, CDR3 was defined as the stretch from the second conserved V-encoded cysteine to the conserved J-encoded phenylalanine. In an earlier analysis of around 640 of the donors, sequences lacking an unambiguous match to a single V gene segment were excluded. An earlier analysis of 587 of the donors classified V segments as functional when productive rearrangements were above 56.7% and as segregating when the standard deviation between donors was above 5%. A statistical classification framework was developed to diagnose cytomegalovirus status using the catalog of TCR beta chain sequences. In a later analysis, TCR nucleotide sequences were compared against IMGT/GENE-DB human TR gene sequences so that V and J genes could be assigned. The TCRdist pipeline was used in a later analysis to assign CDR3 sequences and most-parsimonious VDJ recombination scenarios. In a later analysis, each TCR beta chain was defined by its CDR3 amino acid sequence together with its V-gene family, and reads without a unique V-gene family were excluded. As a way to deal with suspected cross-contamination and a sequencing artifact, a later analysis dropped more than 500 nucleotide sequences that were highly shared and had low generation probability. In a later analysis, a clonal expansion index was calculated for each public chain from normalized within-repertoire ranks of inferred template counts. In a later analysis, generation probabilities were computed using a VDJ recombination model fitted to out-of-frame rearrangements, and the results were checked against IGoR. Hypergeometric tests were used in a later analysis to score TCR-TCR, TCR-HLA and TCR-CMV co-occurrence, with a repertoire-size bias correction applied to the TCR pairs. To estimate false discovery rates, a later analysis permuted the HLA or CMV assignments 20 times. A later analysis grouped co-occurring TCRs with DBSCAN, adding TCRdist sequence similarity when clustering within HLA-allele-positive subsets. Repertoires with fewer than 30,000 or more than 120,000 public chains were left out of co-occurrence clustering, as were about five repertoires with anomalous nucleotide sharing. In TCRdb, the immuneACCESS table is reduced to in-frame sequences with V and J assigned. These tables do not hold every clone; where another copy was compared, an unresolved V gene accounts for under half, and the others remain unexplained. V and J calls and clone size come straight from that table; D and trimming were deduced from the DNA. The sample records around 180,000 clones, 70% to 80% of which are singletons. The ten largest clones take up roughly 1.4% of the sample.

The cohort comprised 710 or so healthy bone marrow donors. At the time of sampling, every cohort member was nominally healthy, though immune exposures that went unrecorded were likely present. The donor tested CMV seropositive, placing the donor among the 250 to 300 seropositive members of the cohort. A peripheral blood sample was collected from each donor, and TCR beta sequencing was performed on peripheral blood mononuclear cells. Genomic DNA was extracted from the blood cell samples with the Qiagen DNeasy Blood Extraction Kit. Overall study outcomes, separate from this receptor: The classifier was reported to diagnose cytomegalovirus status with high specificity and sensitivity in both the original cohort and the validation cohort. According to a later analysis, most CMV-associated TCR beta chains appeared to be HLA-restricted, and the HLA associations seemed to be driven largely by CMV exposure. According to the authors, the approach could potentially be generalized to other disease states and immunological phenotypes. Presence/absence analyses assumed roughly uniform sequencing depth across donors, an assumption that may not hold. At a false discovery rate of 0.05, a later analysis linked under 20,000 TCR beta sequences to specific HLA alleles. The study listed 164 TCR beta chains as associated with cytomegalovirus. Because counts were too low, under 20 rarely observed V segments, including chromosome 9 orphons, were left out of the earlier analysis of some 640 of the donors. Correlated functional status among segregating V segments might be attributable to linkage disequilibrium, but an unknown experimental factor could not be ruled out. In a later genetic analysis, a missense DCLRE1C variant was associated with V-gene and J-gene trimming of TCR beta chains, and the association was replicated in an independent cohort. When HLA alleles, especially DR and DQ, strongly co-occurred, attributing TCR associations to individual alleles was difficult. According to a later analysis, TCR association rates differed among HLA loci, with DRB1 alleles showing the most associated TCRs and HLA-C alleles showing the fewest. A later analysis reported that several top co-occurrence clusters appeared linked to parvovirus B19, influenza, CMV and Epstein-Barr virus. Because some donors lacked HLA typing at each locus, the association tests relied only on the typed subset. The only immune exposure information available for the cohort was CMV serostatus. In a later analysis, HLA-associated TCR beta chains were found to be more clonally expanded and to have lower generation probabilities than equally common non-associated chains. Only TCR beta chains were sequenced in this cohort, and the absence of alpha or paired-chain data limited detectable features. In an earlier analysis of 587 of the donors, most TCR beta V segments were observed in productive rearrangements about 90% or about 30% of the time, broadly matching IMGT annotations. The 87-base-pair reads could not distinguish some IMGT-functional V segments, including TRBV6-2 and TRBV6-3, so those segments were excluded. A later genetic analysis reported fewer N-insertions in productive TCRs among donors in an Asian-associated ancestry cluster than the roughly 700-donor mean. In vitro tests confirmed that a few of the cytomegalovirus-associated TCR beta chains recognize cytomegalovirus antigens. A group of highly shared sequence variants was considered likely to be a technical artifact of the sequencing pipeline. A further reported finding was that TCR beta sequences accurately predicted the HLA-A and HLA-B alleles for most subjects in the first cohort. Most TCR sequences were seen in very few donors, while some public TCRs were found in many individuals.

Relative to germline, V is 7 bases shorter and J is 4 bases shorter, with 10 bases between their ends. Spanning cysteine to phenylalanine, the CDR3 consists of 12 amino acids. Only the CDR3 portion is preserved as DNA: 36 bases, with reading frame beginning at the first base. CDR1 and CDR2 are read off the germline V gene as SGHVS and FQNEAQ. The receptor was isolated from a woman aged 30 to 39 in good health and CMV-seropositive. The sequencing input was PBMCs. This chain joins TRBV7-8 to TRBJ1-1; the D gene cannot be named for sure. The CDR3: CASTRGGTEAFF. The DNA sequence is as follows: TGTGCCAGCACTCGAGGCGGCACTGAAGCTTTCTTT.